This T cell receptor (beta chain) was captured in a study of OX40 agonist ivuxolimab in advanced cancers. The CDR3 extends over 15 amino acids. V shed 1 base and J shed 5 bases, with 14 bases lying between them. CDR1 is SGDLS, CDR2 YYNGEE, per germline. Sequencing was performed with immunoSEQ multiplex PCR; in TCRdb, only in-frame clones are kept and a portion is missing. This table holds some 66,000 clones, 80% to 85% found once. The sample consisted of CD4+ or CD8+ T cells sorted from blood, taken in a trial of the OX40 agonist ivuxolimab. V gene TRBV9 combines with J gene TRBJ2-3, with D tentatively TRBD2 (6 bases). The clonotype was recovered from an adult with an advanced solid tumor such as melanoma, head and neck, liver or kidney cancer. The CDR3 DNA sequence: TGTGCCAGCAGCGTAAGTGTCGGGAGCGGAGATACGCAGTATTTT. Translated: CASSVSVGSGDTQYF.